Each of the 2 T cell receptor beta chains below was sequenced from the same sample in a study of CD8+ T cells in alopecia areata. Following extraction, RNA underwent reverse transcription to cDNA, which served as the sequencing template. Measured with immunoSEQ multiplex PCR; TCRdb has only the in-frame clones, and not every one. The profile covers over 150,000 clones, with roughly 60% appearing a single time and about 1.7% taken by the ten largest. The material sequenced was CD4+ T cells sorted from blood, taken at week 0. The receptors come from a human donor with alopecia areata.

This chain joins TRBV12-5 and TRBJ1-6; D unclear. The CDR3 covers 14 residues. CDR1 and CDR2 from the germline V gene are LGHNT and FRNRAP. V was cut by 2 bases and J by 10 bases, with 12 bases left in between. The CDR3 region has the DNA TGTGCTAGTGGTTTGTTAACCGGGAACTCACCCCTCCACTTT. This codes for CASGLLTGNSPLHF.

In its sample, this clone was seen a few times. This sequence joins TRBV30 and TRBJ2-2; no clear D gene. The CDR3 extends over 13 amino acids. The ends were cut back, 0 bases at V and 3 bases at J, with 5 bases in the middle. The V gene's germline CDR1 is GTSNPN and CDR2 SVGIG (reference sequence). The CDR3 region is CAWSVIHTGELFF. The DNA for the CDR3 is TGTGCCTGGAGTGTCATACACACCGGGGAGCTGTTTTTT.